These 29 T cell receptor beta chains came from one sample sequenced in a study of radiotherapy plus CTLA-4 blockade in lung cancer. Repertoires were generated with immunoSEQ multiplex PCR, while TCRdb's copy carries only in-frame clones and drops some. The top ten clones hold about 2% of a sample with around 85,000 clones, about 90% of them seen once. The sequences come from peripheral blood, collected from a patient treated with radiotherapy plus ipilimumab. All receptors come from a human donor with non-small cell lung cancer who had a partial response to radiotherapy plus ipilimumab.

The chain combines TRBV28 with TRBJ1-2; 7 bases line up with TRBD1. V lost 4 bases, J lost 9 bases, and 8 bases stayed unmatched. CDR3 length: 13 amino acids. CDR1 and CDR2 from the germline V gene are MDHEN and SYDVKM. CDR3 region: CASSYEGAFRYTF. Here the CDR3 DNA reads TGTGCCAGCAGTTATGAGGGGGCTTTTCGCTACACCTTC.

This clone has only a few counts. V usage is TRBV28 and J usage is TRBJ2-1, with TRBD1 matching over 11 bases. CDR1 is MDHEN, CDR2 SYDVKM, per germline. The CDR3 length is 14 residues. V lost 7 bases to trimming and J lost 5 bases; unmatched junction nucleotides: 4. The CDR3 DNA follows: TGTGCCAGCAAGGGGACAGGGGGGAACAATGAGCAGTTCTTC. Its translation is CASKGTGGNNEQFF.

The CDR3 loop is CASSLLAGGSSETQYF. In DNA, the CDR3 is TGTGCCAGCAGTTTGTTGGCAGGGGGCAGTTCGGAGACCCAGTACTTC. The genes are TRBV28 and TRBJ2-5; TRBD1 matches at 8 bases. Germline CDR1 and CDR2: MDHEN and SYDVKM. The V gene end was trimmed by 3 bases and the J gene end by 5 bases; junction bases not matched to a gene: 11. The length of the CDR3 is 16 residues. Based on the CDR3 plus reference TRBV28 and TRBJ2-5, the full variable domain is DVKVTQSSRYLVKRTGEKVFLECVQDMDHENMFWYRQDPGLGLRLIYFSYDVKMKEKGDIPEGYSVSREKKERFSLILESASTNQTSMYLCASSLLAGGSSETQYFGPGTRLLVL.

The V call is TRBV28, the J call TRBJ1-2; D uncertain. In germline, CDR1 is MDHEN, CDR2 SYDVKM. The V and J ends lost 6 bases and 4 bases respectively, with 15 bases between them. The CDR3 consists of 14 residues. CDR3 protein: CASSPPGDIYGYTF. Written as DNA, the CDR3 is TGTGCCAGCAGCCCGCCCGGGGATATCTATGGCTACACCTTC.

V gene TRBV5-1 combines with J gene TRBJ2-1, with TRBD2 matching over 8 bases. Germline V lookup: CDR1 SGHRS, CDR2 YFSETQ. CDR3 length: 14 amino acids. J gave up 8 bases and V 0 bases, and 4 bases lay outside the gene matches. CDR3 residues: CASSLAGGTHEQFF. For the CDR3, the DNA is TGCGCCAGCAGCTTGGCGGGAGGGACCCATGAGCAGTTCTTC.

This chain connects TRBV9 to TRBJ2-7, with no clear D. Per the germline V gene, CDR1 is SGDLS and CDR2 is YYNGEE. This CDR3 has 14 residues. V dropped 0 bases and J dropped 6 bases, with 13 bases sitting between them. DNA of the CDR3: TGTGCCAGCAGCGTAGTCGAGAGTCTCAGCGAGCAGTACGTC. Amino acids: CASSVVESLSEQYV.

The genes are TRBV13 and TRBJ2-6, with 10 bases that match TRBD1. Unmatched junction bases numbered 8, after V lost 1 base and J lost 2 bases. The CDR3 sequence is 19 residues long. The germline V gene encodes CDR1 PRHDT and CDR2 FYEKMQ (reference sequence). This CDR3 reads CASSLVLRQGAAGANVLTF. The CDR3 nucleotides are TGTGCCAGCAGCTTAGTGCTGAGACAGGGGGCTGCTGGGGCCAACGTCCTGACTTTC. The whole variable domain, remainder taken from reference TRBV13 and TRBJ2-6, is AAGVIQSPRHLIKEKRETATLKCYPIPRHDTVYWYQQGPGQDPQFLISFYEKMQSDKGSIPDRFSAQQFSDYHSELNMSSLELGDSALYFCASSLVLRQGAAGANVLTFGAGSRLTVL.

CDR3 in amino acids: CASSPEGQGSWEKLFF. The CDR3 DNA sequence: TGCGCCAGCAGCCCGGAGGGACAGGGGAGTTGGGAAAAACTGTTTTTT. The rearrangement links TRBV5-1 to TRBJ1-4, with TRBD1 matching over 10 bases. Germline V CDR1 and CDR2: SGHRS, YFSETQ. The CDR3 is made up of 16 amino acids. V was pared by 4 bases and J by 8 bases, with 11 bases of the junction left unmatched.

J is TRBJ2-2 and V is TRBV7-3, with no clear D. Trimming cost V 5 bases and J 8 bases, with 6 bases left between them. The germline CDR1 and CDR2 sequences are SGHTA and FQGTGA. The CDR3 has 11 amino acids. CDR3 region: CASSVRGELFF. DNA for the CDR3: TGTGCCAGCAGCGTCCGGGGGGAGCTGTTTTTT.

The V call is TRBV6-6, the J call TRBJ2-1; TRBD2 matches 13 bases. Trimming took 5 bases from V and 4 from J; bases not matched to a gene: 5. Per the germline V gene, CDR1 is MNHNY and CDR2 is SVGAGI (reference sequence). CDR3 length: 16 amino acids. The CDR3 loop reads CASSRTSGSAYNEQFF. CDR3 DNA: TGTGCCAGCAGTAGGACTAGCGGGAGCGCATACAATGAGCAGTTCTTC.

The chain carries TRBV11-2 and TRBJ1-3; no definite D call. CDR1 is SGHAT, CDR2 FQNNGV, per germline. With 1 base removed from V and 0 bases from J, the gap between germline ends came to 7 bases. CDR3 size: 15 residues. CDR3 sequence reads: CASSLGPLSGNTIYF. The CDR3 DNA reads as TGTGCCAGCAGCTTAGGCCCACTCTCTGGAAACACCATATATTTT. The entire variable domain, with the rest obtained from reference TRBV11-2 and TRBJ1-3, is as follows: EAGVAQSPRYKIIEKRQSVAFWCNPISGHATLYWYQQILGQGPKLLIQFQNNGVVDDSQLPKDRFSAERLKGVDSTLKIQPAKLEDSAVYLCASSLGPLSGNTIYFGEGSWLTVV.

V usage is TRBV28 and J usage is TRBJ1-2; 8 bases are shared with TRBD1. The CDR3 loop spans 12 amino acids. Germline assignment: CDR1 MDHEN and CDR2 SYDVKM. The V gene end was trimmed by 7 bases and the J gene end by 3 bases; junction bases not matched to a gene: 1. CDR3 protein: CASTDRDYGYTF. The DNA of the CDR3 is TGTGCCAGCACGGACAGGGACTATGGCTACACCTTC.

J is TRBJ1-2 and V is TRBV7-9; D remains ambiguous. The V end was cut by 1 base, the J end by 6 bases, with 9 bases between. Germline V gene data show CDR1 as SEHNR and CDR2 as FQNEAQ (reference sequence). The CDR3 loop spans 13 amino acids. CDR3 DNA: TGTGCCAGCAGCTTAGTTGGCAGAAATGGCTACACCTTC. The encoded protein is CASSLVGRNGYTF.

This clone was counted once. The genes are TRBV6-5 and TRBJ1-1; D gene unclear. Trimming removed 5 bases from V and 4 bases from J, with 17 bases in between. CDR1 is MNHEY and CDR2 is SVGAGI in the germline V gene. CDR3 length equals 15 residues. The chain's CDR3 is CASSLNGGLGTEAFF. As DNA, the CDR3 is TGTGCCAGCAGTCTAAACGGAGGCTTGGGCACTGAAGCTTTCTTT.

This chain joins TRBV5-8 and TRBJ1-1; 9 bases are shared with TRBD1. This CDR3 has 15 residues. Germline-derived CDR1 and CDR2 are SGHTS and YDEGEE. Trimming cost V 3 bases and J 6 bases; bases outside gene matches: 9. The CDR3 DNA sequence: TGTGCCAGCAGCTATATACAGGGGGCATCGGCTGAAGCTTTCTTT. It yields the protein CASSYIQGASAEAFF. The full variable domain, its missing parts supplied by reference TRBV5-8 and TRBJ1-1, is EAGVTQSPTHLIKTRGQQATLRCSPISGHTSVYWYQQALGLGLQFLLWYDEGEERNRGNFPPRFSGRQFPNYSSELNVNALELEDSALYLCASSYIQGASAEAFFGQGTRLTVV.

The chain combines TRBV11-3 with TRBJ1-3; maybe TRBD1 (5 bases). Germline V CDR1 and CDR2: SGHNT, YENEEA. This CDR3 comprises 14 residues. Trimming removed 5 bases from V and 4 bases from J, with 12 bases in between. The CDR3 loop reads CASSRTNRGNTIYF. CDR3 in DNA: TGTGCCAGCAGCCGAACTAACAGGGGAAACACCATATATTTT. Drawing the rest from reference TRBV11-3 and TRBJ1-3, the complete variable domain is EAGVVQSPRYKIIEKKQPVAFWCNPISGHNTLYWYLQNLGQGPELLIRYENEEAVDDSQLPKDRFSAERLKGVDSTLKIQPAELGDSAVYLCASSRTNRGNTIYFGEGSWLTVV.

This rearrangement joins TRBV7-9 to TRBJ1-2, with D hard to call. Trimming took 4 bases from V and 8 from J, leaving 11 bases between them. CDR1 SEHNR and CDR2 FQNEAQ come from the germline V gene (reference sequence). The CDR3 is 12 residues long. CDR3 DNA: TGTGCCAGCAGCTCCCTCGAGGTGGGCTACACCTTC. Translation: CASSSLEVGYTF.

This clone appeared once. CDR3 in DNA: TGTGCCAGCAGCCCCGCCGGGACTACGAATGAGCAGTTCTTC. The encoded protein is CASSPAGTTNEQFF. The gene calls are TRBV5-5 and TRBJ2-1, with 7 bases matching TRBD2. The germline gives CDR1 SGHKS, CDR2 YYEKEE (reference sequence). The CDR3 has 14 amino acids. J gave up 7 bases and V 4 bases, and 8 bases lay outside the gene matches.

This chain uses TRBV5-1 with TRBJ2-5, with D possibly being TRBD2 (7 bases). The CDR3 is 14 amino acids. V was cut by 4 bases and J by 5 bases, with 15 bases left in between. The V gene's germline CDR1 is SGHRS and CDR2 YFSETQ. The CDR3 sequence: CASSPGAGAETQYF. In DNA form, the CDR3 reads TGCGCCAGCAGCCCGGGGGCGGGAGCGGAGACCCAGTACTTC.

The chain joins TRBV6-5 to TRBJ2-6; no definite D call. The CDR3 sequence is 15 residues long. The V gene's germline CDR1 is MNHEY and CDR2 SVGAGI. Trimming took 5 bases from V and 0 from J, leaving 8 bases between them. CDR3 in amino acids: CASSQQFSGANVLTF. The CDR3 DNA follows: TGTGCCAGCAGTCAACAGTTCTCTGGGGCCAACGTCCTGACTTTC.

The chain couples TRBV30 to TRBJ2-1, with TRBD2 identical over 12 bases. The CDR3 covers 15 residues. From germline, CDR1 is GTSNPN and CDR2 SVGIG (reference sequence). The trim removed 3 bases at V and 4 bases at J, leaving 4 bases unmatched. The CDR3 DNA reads TGTGCCTGGAGCCGGACTAGCGGGATTTACAATGAGCAGTTCTTC. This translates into CAWSRTSGIYNEQFF.

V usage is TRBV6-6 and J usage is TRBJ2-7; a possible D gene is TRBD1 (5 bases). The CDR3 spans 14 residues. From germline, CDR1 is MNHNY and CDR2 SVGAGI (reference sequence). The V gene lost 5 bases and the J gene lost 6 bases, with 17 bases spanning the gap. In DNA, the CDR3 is TGTGCCAGCAGTCCACGGGCAGGGATGAGCGAGCAGTACTTC. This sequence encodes CASSPRAGMSEQYF.

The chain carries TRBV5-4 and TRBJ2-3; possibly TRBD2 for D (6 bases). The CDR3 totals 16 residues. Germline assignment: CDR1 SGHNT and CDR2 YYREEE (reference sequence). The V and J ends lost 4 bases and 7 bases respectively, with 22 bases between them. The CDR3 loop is CASSLGGTANVYTQYF. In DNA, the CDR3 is TGTGCCAGCAGCCTTGGGGGGACCGCCAATGTCTATACGCAGTATTTT. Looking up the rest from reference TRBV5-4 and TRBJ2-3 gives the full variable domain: ETGVTQSPTHLIKTRGQQVTLRCSSQSGHNTVSWYQQALGQGPQFIFQYYREEENGRGNFPPRFSGLQFPNYSSELNVNALELDDSALYLCASSLGGTANVYTQYFGPGTRLTVL.

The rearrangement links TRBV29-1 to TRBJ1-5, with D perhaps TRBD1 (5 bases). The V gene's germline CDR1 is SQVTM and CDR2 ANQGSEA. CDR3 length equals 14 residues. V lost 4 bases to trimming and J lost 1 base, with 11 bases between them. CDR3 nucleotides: TGCAGCGTTGGTCGCGGGGGGAGCAATCAGCCCCAGCATTTT. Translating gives CSVGRGGSNQPQHF.

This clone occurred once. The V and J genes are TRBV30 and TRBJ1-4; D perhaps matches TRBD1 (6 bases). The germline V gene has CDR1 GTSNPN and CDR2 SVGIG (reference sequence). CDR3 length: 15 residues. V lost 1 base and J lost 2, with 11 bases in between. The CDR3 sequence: CAWSGRGATNEKLFF. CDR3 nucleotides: TGTGCCTGGAGTGGGCGGGGGGCCACTAATGAAAAACTGTTTTTT.

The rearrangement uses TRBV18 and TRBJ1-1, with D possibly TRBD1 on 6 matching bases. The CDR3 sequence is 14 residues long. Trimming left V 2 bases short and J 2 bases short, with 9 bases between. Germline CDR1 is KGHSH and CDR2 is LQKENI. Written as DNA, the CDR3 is TGTGCCAGCTCACCAGGACAGATTAACACTGAAGCTTTCTTT. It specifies CASSPGQINTEAFF.

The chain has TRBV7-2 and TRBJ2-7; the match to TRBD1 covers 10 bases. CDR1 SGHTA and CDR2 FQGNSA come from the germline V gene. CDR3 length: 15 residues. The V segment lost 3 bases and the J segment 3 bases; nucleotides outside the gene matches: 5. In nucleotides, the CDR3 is TGTGCCAGCAGCTTGGACAGGGGGGATCTCTACGAGCAGTACGTC. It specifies CASSLDRGDLYEQYV.

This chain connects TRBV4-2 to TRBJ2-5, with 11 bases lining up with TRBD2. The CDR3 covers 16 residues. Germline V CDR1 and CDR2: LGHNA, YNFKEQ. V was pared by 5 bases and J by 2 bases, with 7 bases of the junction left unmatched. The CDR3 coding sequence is TGTGCCAGCAGCACGGGACTAGCGGCCAAACAAGAGACCCAGTACTTC. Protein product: CASSTGLAAKQETQYF.

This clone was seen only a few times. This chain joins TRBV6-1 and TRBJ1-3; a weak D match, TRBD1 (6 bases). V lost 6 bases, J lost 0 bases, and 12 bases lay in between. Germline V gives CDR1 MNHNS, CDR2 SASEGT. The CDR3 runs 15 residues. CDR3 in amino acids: CASSPGTFSGNTIYF. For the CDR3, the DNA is TGTGCCAGCAGCCCCGGGACATTCTCTGGAAACACCATATATTTT.